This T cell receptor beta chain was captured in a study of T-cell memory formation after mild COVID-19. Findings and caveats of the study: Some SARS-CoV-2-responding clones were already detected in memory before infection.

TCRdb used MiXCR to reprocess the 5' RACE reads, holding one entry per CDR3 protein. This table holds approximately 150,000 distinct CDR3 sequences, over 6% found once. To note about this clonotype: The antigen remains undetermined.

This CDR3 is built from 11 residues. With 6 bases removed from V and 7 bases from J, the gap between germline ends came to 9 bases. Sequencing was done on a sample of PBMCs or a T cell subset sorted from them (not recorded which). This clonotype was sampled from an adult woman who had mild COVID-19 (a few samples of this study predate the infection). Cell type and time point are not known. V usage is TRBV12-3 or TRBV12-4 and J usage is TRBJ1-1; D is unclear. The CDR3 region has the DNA TGTGCCAGCAGGTCCAGCGGTGAAGCTTTCTTT. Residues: CASRSSGEAFF.